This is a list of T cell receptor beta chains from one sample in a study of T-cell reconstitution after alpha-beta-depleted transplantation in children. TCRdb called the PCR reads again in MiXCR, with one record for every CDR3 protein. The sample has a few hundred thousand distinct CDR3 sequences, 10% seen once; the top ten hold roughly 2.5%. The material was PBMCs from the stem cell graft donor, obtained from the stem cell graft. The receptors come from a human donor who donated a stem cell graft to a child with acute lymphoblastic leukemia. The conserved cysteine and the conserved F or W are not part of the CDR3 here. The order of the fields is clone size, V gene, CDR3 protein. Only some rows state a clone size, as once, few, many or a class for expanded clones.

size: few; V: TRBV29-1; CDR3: SVHLGADTQY
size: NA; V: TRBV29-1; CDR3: SVRGGTSGMISYNEQF
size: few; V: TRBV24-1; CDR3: ATSDPRSYNEQF
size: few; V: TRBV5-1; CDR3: ASSLGDREANQPQH
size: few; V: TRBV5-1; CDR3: ASSPGDPEKLF
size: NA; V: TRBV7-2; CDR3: ASSIRTSGRDYEQY
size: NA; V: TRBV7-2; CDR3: ASSLPGLYNEQF
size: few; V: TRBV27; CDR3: ASSLRTGMNTGELF
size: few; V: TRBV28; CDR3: ASRMVGLRDTEAF
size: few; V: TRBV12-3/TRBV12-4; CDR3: ASSNQGSGYT
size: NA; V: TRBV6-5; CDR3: ASSYAGTGNYEQY
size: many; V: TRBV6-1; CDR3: ASSSPGRLNYGYT
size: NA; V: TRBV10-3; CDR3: AISDTQGFGNQPQH
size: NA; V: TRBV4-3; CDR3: ASSQDRRALAKNIQY
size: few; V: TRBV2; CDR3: ASSEDRGSYNEQF
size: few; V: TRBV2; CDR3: ASSDWTSGRADTQY
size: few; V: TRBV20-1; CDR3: SAFGQGNTGELF
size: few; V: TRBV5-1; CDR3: ASSLGDSVYEQY
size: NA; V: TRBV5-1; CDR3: ASSGDQAGYT
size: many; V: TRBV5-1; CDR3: ASSLGQGSHQPQH
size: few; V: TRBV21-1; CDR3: ASIGNLHSGNTIY
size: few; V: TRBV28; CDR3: ASSLALAPAYNEQF
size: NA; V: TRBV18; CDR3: ASSPRASYYEQY
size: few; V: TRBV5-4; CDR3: ASLASGVASYGYT
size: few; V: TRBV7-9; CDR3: ASSLDTSGDFYNEQF
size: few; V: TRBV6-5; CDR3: ASRNTAEGYT
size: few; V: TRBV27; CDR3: ASSPGTTQQY
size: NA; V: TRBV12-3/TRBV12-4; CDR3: ASSQSDTQY
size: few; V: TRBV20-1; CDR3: SARKGPQETQY
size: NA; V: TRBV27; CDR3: ASSPSVSGRDEQF
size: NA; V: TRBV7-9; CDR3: ASSLAQGQNTEAF
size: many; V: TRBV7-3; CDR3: ASGIKGTGELF
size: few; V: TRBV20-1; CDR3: SARAREAGNTIY
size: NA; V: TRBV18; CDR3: ASSTNPDGYT
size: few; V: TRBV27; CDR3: ASSFGHLTDTQY
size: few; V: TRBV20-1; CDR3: SARIAGGSDTQY
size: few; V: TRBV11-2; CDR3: ASSSLTAGGPHEQF
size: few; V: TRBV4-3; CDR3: ASSASQGVNEKLF
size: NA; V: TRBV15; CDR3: ATSREGRTYNEQF
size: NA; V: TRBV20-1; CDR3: SARDDRTGAEQY
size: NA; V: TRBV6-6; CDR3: ASKRTDQETQY
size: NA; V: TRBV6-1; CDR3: ASSEVRRGEKLF
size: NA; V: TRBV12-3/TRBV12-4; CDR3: ASSFGVAGTSTDTQY
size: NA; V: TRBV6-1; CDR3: ASWQTSGNTIY
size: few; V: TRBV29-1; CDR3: SVSGRYTGELF
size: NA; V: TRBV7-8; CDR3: ASSLGAQNEWTDTQY
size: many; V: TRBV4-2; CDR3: ASSQKTSGSSYEQY